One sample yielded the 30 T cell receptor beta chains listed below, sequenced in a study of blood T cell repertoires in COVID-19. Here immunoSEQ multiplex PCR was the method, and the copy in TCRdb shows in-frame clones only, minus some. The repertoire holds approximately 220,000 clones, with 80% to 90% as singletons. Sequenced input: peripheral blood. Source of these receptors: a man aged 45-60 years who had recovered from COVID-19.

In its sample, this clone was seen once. Here the CDR3 reads CSVTRERHTGELFF. Written as DNA, the CDR3 is TGCAGCGTTACGCGGGAGCGTCACACCGGGGAGCTGTTTTTT. This chain uses TRBV29-1 with TRBJ2-2, with TRBD2 matching over 7 bases. There are 14 residues in the CDR3. In germline, CDR1 is SQVTM, CDR2 ANQGSEA. The ends lost 5 bases at V and 3 bases at J; junction bases unmatched: 6.

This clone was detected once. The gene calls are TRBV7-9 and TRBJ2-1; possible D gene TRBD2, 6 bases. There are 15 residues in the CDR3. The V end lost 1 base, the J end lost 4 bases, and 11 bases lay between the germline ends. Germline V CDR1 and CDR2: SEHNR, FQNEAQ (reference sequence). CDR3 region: CASSLGASEYNEQFF. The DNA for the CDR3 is TGTGCCAGCAGCTTAGGGGCTAGCGAGTACAATGAGCAGTTCTTC.

The chain's CDR3 is CASSSTTSGELFF. CDR3 DNA: TGTGCCAGCAGTTCCACTACGTCCGGGGAGCTGTTTTTT. The V gene is TRBV6-6, the J gene TRBJ2-2; D not resolved. Trimming shortened V by 4 bases and J by 6 bases, and 9 bases separated the two germline ends. Germline values: CDR1 MNHNY, CDR2 SVGAGI (reference sequence). The CDR3 runs to 13 residues.

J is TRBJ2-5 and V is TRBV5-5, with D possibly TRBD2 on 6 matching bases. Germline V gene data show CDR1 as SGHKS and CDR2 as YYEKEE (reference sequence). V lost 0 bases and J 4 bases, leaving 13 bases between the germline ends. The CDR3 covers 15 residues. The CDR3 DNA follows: TGTGCCAGCAGCTTGGGGACGGGAGAAGGAGAGACCCAGTACTTC. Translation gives CASSLGTGEGETQYF.

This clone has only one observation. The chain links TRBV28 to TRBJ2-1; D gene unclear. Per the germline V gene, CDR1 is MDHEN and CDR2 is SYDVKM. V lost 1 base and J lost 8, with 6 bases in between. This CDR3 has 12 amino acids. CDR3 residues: CASSLFPDEQFF. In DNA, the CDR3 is TGTGCCAGCAGTTTATTCCCCGATGAGCAGTTCTTC.

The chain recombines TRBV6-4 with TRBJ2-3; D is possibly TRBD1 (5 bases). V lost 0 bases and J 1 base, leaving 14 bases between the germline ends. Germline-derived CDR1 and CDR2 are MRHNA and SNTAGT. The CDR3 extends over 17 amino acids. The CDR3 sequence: CASSDSLGLYCTDTQYF. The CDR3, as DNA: TGTGCCAGCAGTGACTCCCTGGGGCTATACTGCACAGATACGCAGTATTTT.

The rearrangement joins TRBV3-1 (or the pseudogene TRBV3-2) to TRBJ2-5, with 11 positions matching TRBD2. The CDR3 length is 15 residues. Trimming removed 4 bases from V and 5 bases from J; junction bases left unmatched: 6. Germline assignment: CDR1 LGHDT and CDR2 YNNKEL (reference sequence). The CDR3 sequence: CASSLQLAGDETQYF. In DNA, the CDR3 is TGTGCCAGCAGCCTCCAACTAGCGGGGGACGAGACCCAGTACTTC.

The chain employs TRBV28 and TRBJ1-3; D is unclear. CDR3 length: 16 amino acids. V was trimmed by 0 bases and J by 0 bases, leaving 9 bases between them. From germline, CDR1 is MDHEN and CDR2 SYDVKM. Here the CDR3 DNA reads TGTGCCAGCAGTTTATGGGGAGGGAGCTCTGGAAACACCATATATTTT. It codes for CASSLWGGSSGNTIYF.

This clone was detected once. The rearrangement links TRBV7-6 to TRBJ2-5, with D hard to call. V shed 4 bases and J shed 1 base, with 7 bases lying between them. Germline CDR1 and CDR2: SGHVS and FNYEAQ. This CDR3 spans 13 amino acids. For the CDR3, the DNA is TGTGCCAGCAGCTCATACTCCCAAGAGACCCAGTACTTC. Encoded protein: CASSSYSQETQYF.

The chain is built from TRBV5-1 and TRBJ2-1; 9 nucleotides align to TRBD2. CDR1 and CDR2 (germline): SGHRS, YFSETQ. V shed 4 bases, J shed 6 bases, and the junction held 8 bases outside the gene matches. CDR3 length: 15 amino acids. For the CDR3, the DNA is TGCGCCAGCAGCCTCCGCGCGGGAGGGTCCAATGAGCAGTTCTTC. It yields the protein CASSLRAGGSNEQFF.

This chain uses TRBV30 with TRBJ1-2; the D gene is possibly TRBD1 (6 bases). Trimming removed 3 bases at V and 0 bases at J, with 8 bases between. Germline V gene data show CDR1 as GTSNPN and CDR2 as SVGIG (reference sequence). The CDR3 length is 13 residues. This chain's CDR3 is CAWRWTANYGYTF. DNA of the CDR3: TGTGCCTGGAGATGGACAGCTAACTATGGCTACACCTTC.

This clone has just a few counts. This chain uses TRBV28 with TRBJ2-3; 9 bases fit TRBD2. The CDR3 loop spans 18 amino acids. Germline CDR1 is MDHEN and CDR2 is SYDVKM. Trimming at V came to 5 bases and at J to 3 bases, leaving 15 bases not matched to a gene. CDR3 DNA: TGTGCCAGCAGTCCCGCCCGCGGGAGGGCCGGGGATACAGATACGCAGTATTTT. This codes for CASSPARGRAGDTDTQYF.

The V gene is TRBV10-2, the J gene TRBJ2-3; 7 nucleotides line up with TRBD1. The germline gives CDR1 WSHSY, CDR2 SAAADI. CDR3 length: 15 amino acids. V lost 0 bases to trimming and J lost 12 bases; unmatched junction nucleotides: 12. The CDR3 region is CASSESGDSLYHQYF. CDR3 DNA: TGCGCCAGCAGTGAGTCGGGGGACAGCCTCTACCACCAGTATTTT.

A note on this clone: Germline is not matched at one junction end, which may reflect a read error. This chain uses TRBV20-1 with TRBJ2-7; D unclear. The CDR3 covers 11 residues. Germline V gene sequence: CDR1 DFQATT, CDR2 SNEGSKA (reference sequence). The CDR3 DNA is TGCAGTGCTAGAGATTCGGCTAGAACGGAGTTC. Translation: CSARDSARTEF.

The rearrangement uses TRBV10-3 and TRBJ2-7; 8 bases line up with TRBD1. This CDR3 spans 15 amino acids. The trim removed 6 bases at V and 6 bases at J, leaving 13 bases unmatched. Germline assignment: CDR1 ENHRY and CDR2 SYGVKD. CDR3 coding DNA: TGTGCCATCAGCACTGGACAGGGAAGTATGTCCGAGCAGTACTTC. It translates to CAISTGQGSMSEQYF.

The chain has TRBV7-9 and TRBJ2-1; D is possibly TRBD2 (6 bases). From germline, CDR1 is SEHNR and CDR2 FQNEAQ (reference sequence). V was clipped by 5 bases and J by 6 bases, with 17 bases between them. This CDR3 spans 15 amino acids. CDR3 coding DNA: TGTGCCAGCAGCCCCGTTACTAGCCGAATCAATGAGCAGTTCTTC. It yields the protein CASSPVTSRINEQFF.

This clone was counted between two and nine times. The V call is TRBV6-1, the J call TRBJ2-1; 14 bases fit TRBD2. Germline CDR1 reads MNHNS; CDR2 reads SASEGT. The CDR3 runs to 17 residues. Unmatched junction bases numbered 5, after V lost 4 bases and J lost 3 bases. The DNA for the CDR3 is TGTGCCAGCAGTGGACTAGCGGGAGGGCCAGGCTACAATGAGCAGTTCTTC. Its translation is CASSGLAGGPGYNEQFF.

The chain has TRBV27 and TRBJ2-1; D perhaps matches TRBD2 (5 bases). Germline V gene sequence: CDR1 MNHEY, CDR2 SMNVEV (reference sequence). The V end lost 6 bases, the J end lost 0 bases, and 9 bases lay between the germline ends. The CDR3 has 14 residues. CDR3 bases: TGTGCCAGCAGGAAGCGGAGCTCCTACAATGAGCAGTTCTTC. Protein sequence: CASRKRSSYNEQFF.

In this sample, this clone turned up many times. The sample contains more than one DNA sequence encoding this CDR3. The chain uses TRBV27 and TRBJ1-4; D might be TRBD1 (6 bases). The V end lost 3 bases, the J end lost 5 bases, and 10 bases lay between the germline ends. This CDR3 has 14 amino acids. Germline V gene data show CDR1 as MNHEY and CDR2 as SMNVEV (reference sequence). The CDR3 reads CASSFGRGNEKLFF. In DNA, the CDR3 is TGTGCCAGCAGTTTTGGCAGGGGAAATGAAAAACTGTTTTTT.

CDR3 nucleotide sequence: TGTGCCAGCAGGGCAGGGGGGGATACGCAGTATTTT. Residues: CASRAGGDTQYF. The chain joins TRBV25-1 to TRBJ2-3, with D possibly matching TRBD1 (7 bases). The CDR3 covers 12 residues. Trimming took off 6 bases at V and 6 bases at J, with 10 bases between the two ends. Germline CDR1 is MGHDK and CDR2 is SYGVNS.

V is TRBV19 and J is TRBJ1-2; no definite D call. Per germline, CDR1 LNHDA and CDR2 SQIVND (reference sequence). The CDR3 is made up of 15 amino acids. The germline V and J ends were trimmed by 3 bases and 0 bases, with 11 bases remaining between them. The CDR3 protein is CASSMLSVPNYGYTF. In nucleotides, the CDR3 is TGTGCCAGTAGTATGCTATCCGTCCCTAACTATGGCTACACCTTC.

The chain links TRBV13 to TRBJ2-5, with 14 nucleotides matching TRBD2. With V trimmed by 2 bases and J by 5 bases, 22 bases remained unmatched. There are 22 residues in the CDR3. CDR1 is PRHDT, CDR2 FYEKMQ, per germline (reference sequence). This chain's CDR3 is CASSLILAQGTSGRGSAETQYF. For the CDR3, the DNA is TGTGCCAGCAGCTTAATACTCGCGCAGGGGACTAGCGGGAGAGGGTCGGCGGAGACCCAGTACTTC. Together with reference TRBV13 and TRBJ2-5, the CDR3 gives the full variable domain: AAGVIQSPRHLIKEKRETATLKCYPIPRHDTVYWYQQGPGQDPQFLISFYEKMQSDKGSIPDRFSAQQFSDYHSELNMSSLELGDSALYFCASSLILAQGTSGRGSAETQYFGPGTRLLVL.

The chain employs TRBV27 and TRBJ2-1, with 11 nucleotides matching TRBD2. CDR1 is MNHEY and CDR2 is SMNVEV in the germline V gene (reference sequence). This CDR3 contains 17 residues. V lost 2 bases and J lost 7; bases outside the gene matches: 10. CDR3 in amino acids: CASSLPRLAGRANEQFF. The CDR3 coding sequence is TGTGCCAGCAGTTTACCAAGACTAGCGGGAAGGGCAAATGAGCAGTTCTTC.

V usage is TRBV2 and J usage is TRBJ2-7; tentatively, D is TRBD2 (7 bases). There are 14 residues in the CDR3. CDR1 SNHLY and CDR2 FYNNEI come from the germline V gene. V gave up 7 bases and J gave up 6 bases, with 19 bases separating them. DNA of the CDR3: TGTGCCAGCACCTCCTTGGCGGGGGCGCGCGAGCAGTACTTC. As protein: CASTSLAGAREQYF.

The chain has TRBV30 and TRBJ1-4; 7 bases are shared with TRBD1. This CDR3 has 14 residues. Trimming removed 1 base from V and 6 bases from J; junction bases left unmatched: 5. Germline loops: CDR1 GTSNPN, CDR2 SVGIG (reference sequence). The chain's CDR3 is CAWSGQGYYEKLFF. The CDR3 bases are TGTGCCTGGAGTGGACAGGGCTACTATGAAAAACTGTTTTTT. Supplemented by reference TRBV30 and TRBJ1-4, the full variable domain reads SQTIHQWPATLVQPVGSPLSLECTVEGTSNPNLYWYRQAAGRGLQLLFYSVGIGQISSEVPQNLSASRPQDRQFILSSKKLLLSDSGFYLCAWSGQGYYEKLFFGSGTQLSVL.

CDR3: CAGRTMNTEAFF. CDR3 coding DNA: TGTGCCGGAAGGACTATGAACACTGAAGCTTTCTTT. The chain joins TRBV2 to TRBJ1-1, with D unresolved. Germline lookup yields CDR1 SNHLY and CDR2 FYNNEI. Trimming left V 11 bases short and J 0 bases short, with 10 bases between. The CDR3 has 12 residues.

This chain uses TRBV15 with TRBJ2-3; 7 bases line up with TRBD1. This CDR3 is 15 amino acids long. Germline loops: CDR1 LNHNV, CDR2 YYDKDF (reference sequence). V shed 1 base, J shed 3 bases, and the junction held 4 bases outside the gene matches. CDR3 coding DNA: TGTGCCACCAGCAGAGGACAGGGAGAAACAGATACGCAGTATTTT. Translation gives CATSRGQGETDTQYF.

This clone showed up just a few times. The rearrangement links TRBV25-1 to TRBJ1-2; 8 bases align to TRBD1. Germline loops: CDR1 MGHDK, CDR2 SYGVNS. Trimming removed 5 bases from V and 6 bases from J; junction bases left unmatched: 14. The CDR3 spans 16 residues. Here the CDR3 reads CASSKAGGPRRNGYTF. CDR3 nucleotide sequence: TGTGCCAGCAGTAAGGCAGGGGGCCCGCGTAGGAATGGCTACACCTTC.

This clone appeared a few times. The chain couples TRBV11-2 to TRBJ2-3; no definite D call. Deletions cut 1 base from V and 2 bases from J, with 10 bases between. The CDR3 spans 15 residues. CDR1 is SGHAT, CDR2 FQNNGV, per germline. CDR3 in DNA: TGTGCCAGCAGCTTAGGAGACTTAGACACAGATACGCAGTATTTT. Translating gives CASSLGDLDTDTQYF.

CDR3 protein: CAWSKRGSTGELFF. CDR3 nucleotides: TGTGCCTGGAGCAAACGGGGTAGCACCGGGGAGCTGTTTTTT. The rearrangement links TRBV30 to TRBJ2-2; D possibly corresponds to TRBD2 (5 bases). This CDR3 spans 14 amino acids. Germline CDR1 and CDR2: GTSNPN and SVGIG (reference sequence). V was cut by 3 bases and J by 4 bases, with 12 bases left in between. The whole variable domain, remainder taken from reference TRBV30 and TRBJ2-2, is SQTIHQWPATLVQPVGSPLSLECTVEGTSNPNLYWYRQAAGRGLQLLFYSVGIGQISSEVPQNLSASRPQDRQFILSSKKLLLSDSGFYLCAWSKRGSTGELFFGEGSRLTVL.